The 8 T cell receptor beta chains presented below share a single source sample, sequenced in a study of blood T cell repertoires in COVID-19. Profiled with immunoSEQ multiplex PCR; TCRdb holds only in-frame clones, not every one. The sample holds 60,000 or so clones; approximately 82% are singletons and the top ten take about 3.2%. Sequences were obtained from peripheral blood. Every receptor here comes from a man in his sixties with acute or convalescent COVID-19.

The table lists this clone with a few counts. The gene calls are TRBV6-5 and TRBJ2-7; D is perhaps TRBD1 (8 bases). The CDR3 consists of 15 residues. V was pared by 4 bases and J by 8 bases, with 21 bases between. The germline gives CDR1 MNHEY, CDR2 SVGAGI. The CDR3 DNA follows: TGTGCCAGCAGTTGGGAGGGACAGGATCATGGGAAGCAGTACTTC. As protein: CASSWEGQDHGKQYF.

This chain uses TRBV6-5 with TRBJ1-1; D ambiguous. Germline V lookup: CDR1 MNHEY, CDR2 SVGAGI. V dropped 7 bases and J dropped 2 bases, with 14 bases sitting between them. This CDR3 contains 14 residues. The CDR3 spells CASIPLYSNTEAFF. CDR3 in DNA: TGTGCCAGCATCCCCCTTTACAGTAACACTGAAGCTTTCTTT.

V is TRBV5-1 and J is TRBJ2-3; possibly TRBD1 for D (6 bases). The V end lost 4 bases, the J end lost 0 bases, and 12 bases lay between the germline ends. CDR3 length: 15 amino acids. Germline V gene sequence: CDR1 SGHRS, CDR2 YFSETQ. The CDR3 here is CASSVGTISTDTQYF. Here the CDR3 DNA reads TGCGCCAGCAGCGTTGGGACAATTAGCACAGATACGCAGTATTTT.

The chain recombines TRBV7-3 with TRBJ2-2; tentative D call: TRBD2 (5 bases). Trimming shortened V by 2 bases and J by 7 bases, and 14 bases separated the two germline ends. CDR3 length: 15 amino acids. In germline, CDR1 is SGHTA, CDR2 FQGTGA. The CDR3 loop reads CASSLFPPGSGELFF. CDR3 nucleotide sequence: TGTGCCAGCAGCTTATTTCCCCCGGGGAGCGGGGAGCTGTTTTTT.

V usage is TRBV6-1 and J usage is TRBJ2-1, with TRBD2 matching over 13 bases. The CDR3 is made up of 15 amino acids. J lost 7 bases, V lost 5 bases, and 5 bases had no gene match. The V gene's germline CDR1 is MNHNS and CDR2 SASEGT. The CDR3: CASSPTSGGKNEQFF. CDR3 nucleotides: TGTGCCAGCAGTCCGACTAGCGGGGGGAAAAATGAGCAGTTCTTC.

V gene TRBV15 combines with J gene TRBJ1-2, with 9 nucleotides matching TRBD1. V lost 5 bases to trimming and J lost 2 bases; unmatched junction nucleotides: 6. This CDR3 has 15 amino acids. Germline loops: CDR1 LNHNV, CDR2 YYDKDF (reference sequence). The CDR3 is CATSSDRGTNYGYTF. The CDR3 nucleotides read TGTGCCACCAGCTCGGACAGGGGCACCAACTATGGCTACACCTTC.

The rearrangement links TRBV7-9 to TRBJ2-3; a possible D gene is TRBD2 (5 bases). Germline lookup yields CDR1 SEHNR and CDR2 FQNEAQ (reference sequence). The CDR3 spans 14 residues. V lost 5 bases and J lost 3, with 12 bases in between. CDR3 amino acids: CASSGEGSTDTQYF. In DNA, the CDR3 is TGTGCCAGCAGCGGAGAGGGATCTACAGATACGCAGTATTTT.

The V call is TRBV7-2, the J call TRBJ2-7; tentative D call: TRBD2 (7 bases). There are 15 residues in the CDR3. The V end lost 1 base, the J end lost 2 bases, and 12 bases lay between the germline ends. Germline V gives CDR1 SGHTA, CDR2 FQGNSA. The CDR3 coding sequence is TGTGCCAGCAGCTTAGAAGCGGGGACAACCTACGAGCAGTACTTC. Amino acids: CASSLEAGTTYEQYF.